The 14 T cell receptor beta chains below come from one sample, sequenced in a study of Graves' ophthalmopathy and Graves' hyperthyroidism listed by TCRdb under 2018. TCRdb lists the instrument as Illumina HiSeq 2000. For repertoire sequencing, TCR beta CDR3 regions were amplified from RNA transcripts. The first round was an RT-PCR using HTBI primers with the Qiagen OneStep RT-PCR kit, and this first round was followed by a second-round multiplex PCR, then size selection and purification. The public reads were quality trimmed at Q25 with fastp and then assembled into clones with MiXCR by TCRdb, keeping productive beta chains. CDR3 protein sequences are deduplicated, and each keeps its most common genes and DNA. The sample yields 450,000 or so distinct CDR3 sequences; about 15% were counted once. Jointly, the top ten make up over 7.5% of the sample. The sample comprised blood. The receptors were sampled from a woman in her 30s with Graves' ophthalmopathy. Donor details come from another sample of the same person, matched by shared clones.

This clonotype occurred a few times. The chain employs TRBV4-1 and TRBJ1-1; no reliable D call. The CDR3 has 15 residues. Germline assignment: CDR1 MGHRA and CDR2 YSYEKL. Deletions cut 0 bases from V and 3 bases from J, with 11 bases between. The CDR3 is CASSQEEGQYTEAFF. In DNA, the CDR3 is TGCGCCAGCAGCCAAGAAGAAGGGCAGTACACTGAAGCTTTCTTT.

This clonotype was recorded at least ten times. V is TRBV2 and J is TRBJ2-7; D gene ambiguous. The CDR3 has 11 residues. Germline CDR1 is SNHLY and CDR2 is FYNNEI. The V and J ends lost 2 bases and 7 bases respectively, with 6 bases between them. Here the CDR3 reads CASSELREQYF. CDR3 DNA sequence: TGTGCCAGCAGTGAACTGAGGGAGCAGTACTTC.

This clonotype has ten or more counts. The chain links TRBV6-1 to TRBJ2-7; D may be TRBD1 (6 bases). The CDR3 is 13 residues long. Germline CDR1 and CDR2: MNHNS and SASEGT. V was trimmed by 7 bases and J by 3 bases, leaving 13 bases between them. The CDR3 is CASNMEQGYEQYF. The CDR3 DNA follows: TGTGCCAGCAATATGGAACAGGGCTACGAGCAGTACTTC.

This clonotype was observed many times. The chain uses TRBV7-9 and TRBJ2-5, with 8 bases matching TRBD2. After removal of 4 bases from V and 2 bases from J, the junction contained 6 bases not matched to a gene. CDR1 is SEHNR and CDR2 is FQNEAQ in the germline V gene (reference sequence). This CDR3 has 15 amino acids. The CDR3 spells CASSSRAGGQETQYF. The CDR3 DNA reads TGTGCCAGCAGCTCACGGGCGGGGGGTCAAGAGACCCAGTACTTC.

In its sample, this clonotype was seen a few times. V gene TRBV6-5 combines with J gene TRBJ2-2; the match to TRBD1 covers 7 bases. CDR1 and CDR2 from the germline V gene are MNHEY and SVGAGI. CDR3 length: 17 amino acids. V gave up 0 bases and J gave up 6 bases; unmatched junction bases: 10. Here the CDR3 DNA reads TGTGCCAGCAGTTACTCGAAACAGGGGAGTCTCGCCGGGGAGCTGTTTTTT. Protein: CASSYSKQGSLAGELFF.

Concerning this clonotype: A junction end diverges from the germline sequence, so it may reflect a read error. V is TRBV28 and J is TRBJ1-5; tentative D call: TRBD1 (5 bases). Germline CDR1 and CDR2: MDHEN and SYDVKM. CDR3 length: 12 residues. The CDR3 DNA is TGTGCCAGCAGTTTCGGGACCCGACCCCTGCATTTT. Translation: CASSFGTRPLHF.

This chain joins TRBV29-1 and TRBJ1-1; tentatively, D is TRBD1 (5 bases). Germline V gives CDR1 SQVTM, CDR2 ANQGSEA. The CDR3 runs to 13 residues. Trimming removed 0 bases from V and 1 base from J, with 6 bases in between. DNA for the CDR3: TGCAGCGTTGAAGATGGGGGGAACACTGAAGCTTTCTTT. Amino acid sequence: CSVEDGGNTEAFF.

J is TRBJ2-7 and V is TRBV29-1, with D uncertain. Germline-derived CDR1 and CDR2 are SQVTM and ANQGSEA. CDR3 length equals 14 residues. Trimming took 2 bases from V and 3 from J, leaving 14 bases between them. In DNA, the CDR3 is TGCAGCGTTGAAACGGGTGAGGCCAACTACGAGCAGTACTTC. Amino acids: CSVETGEANYEQYF.

This clonotype has a count of ten or more. The chain employs TRBV5-1 and TRBJ1-1; possible D gene TRBD1, 5 bases. This CDR3 region has 14 residues. Germline V gene lookup returns CDR1 SGHRS and CDR2 YFSETQ. V gave up 0 bases and J gave up 4 bases, with 10 bases separating them. CDR3 nucleotide sequence: TGCGCCAGCAGCTTGGCCGGGGGTGTCACTGAAGCTTTCTTT. Translating gives CASSLAGGVTEAFF.

The table lists this clonotype with many counts. The chain employs TRBV12-3 or TRBV12-4 and TRBJ1-1; no clear D. The CDR3 consists of 14 residues. Trimming shortened V by 3 bases and J by 0 bases, and 8 bases separated the two germline ends. CDR3 in amino acids: CASSFPTMNTEAFF. CDR3 nucleotides: TGTGCCAGCAGTTTTCCCACCATGAACACTGAAGCTTTCTTT.

This clonotype was recorded at least ten times. The CDR3 sequence is CASSLADTQDGYTF. The CDR3 coding sequence is TGTGCCAGCAGCTTAGCGGACACCCAGGATGGCTACACCTTC. V is TRBV7-9 and J is TRBJ1-2; a possible D gene is TRBD1 (5 bases). There are 14 residues in the CDR3. Germline V gene data show CDR1 as SEHNR and CDR2 as FQNEAQ (reference sequence). Trimming pared 0 bases from V and 6 bases from J, leaving 11 bases between.

This clonotype was observed many times. V is TRBV7-7 and J is TRBJ1-1; D call uncertain. CDR3 size: 13 residues. In germline, CDR1 is SSHAT, CDR2 FNYEAQ (reference sequence). The CDR3 loop is CASPQERNTEAFF. CDR3 DNA: TGTGCTAGCCCCCAGGAAAGGAACACTGAAGCTTTCTTT.

This clonotype was observed many times. With a much larger clone just one base away, this may be a read error. The rearrangement joins TRBV6-1 to TRBJ1-2, with a tentative D call TRBD1 (5 bases). The CDR3 has 16 residues. CDR1 is MNHNS and CDR2 is SASEGT in the germline V gene. CDR3 sequence (DNA): TGTGCCAACAGTGAAGCGACGGGGGAAGCACACTATGGCTACACCTTC. Translated, it gives CANSEATGEAHYGYTF.

Concerning this clonotype: A much bigger clone sits one base away, suggesting this may be a read error. The V call is TRBV11-2, the J call TRBJ2-2; possibly TRBD2 for D (6 bases). The germline V gene has CDR1 SGHAT and CDR2 FQNNGV. The CDR3 runs to 16 residues. The DNA for the CDR3 is TGTGCCGGCAGCTTAGTGGCGGGAAAGAACACCGGGGAGCTGTTTTTT. Its translation is CAGSLVAGKNTGELFF. The full variable domain, rest sourced from reference TRBV11-2 and TRBJ2-2, is EAGVAQSPRYKIIEKRQSVAFWCNPISGHATLYWYQQILGQGPKLLIQFQNNGVVDDSQLPKDRFSAERLKGVDSTLKIQPAKLEDSAVYLCAGSLVAGKNTGELFFGEGSRLTVL.